This T cell receptor beta chain was captured in a study of T cells in Graves' hyperthyroidism and ophthalmopathy. The investigators amplified TCR beta CDR3 regions from RNA transcripts. The primer set for the first-round RT-PCR of the TCR CDR3 was HTBI. TCRdb ran MiXCR on the multiplex PCR reads and lists one entry per CDR3 protein. The repertoire holds 700,000 to 850,000 distinct CDR3 sequences, with about a third as singletons. Absence of ophthalmopathy progression within 18 months defined stable Graves' hyperthyroidism. Any patient presenting with uncontrolled infection, other autoimmune disease, pregnancy or lactation was left out. This CDR3 comprises 17 residues. Germline V gene lookup returns CDR1 ENHRY and CDR2 SYGVKD.

The sequence derives from a middle-aged woman with Graves' hyperthyroidism. The rearrangement joins TRBV10-3 to TRBJ2-5, with 10 bases aligning to TRBD2. The DNA end lines up better with TRBJ2-1; the J call may be wrong. Sequencing input: blood. This chain's CDR3 is CAISERGASGRNLEQFF. The CDR3 DNA sequence: TGTGCCATCAGTGAGCGGGGGGCTAGCGGGAGAAATCTAGAGCAGTTCTTC.